A single sample gave rise to the 9 T cell receptor beta chains below, sequenced in a study of cytomegalovirus exposure and HLA in healthy donors. PCR involved 60 Vbeta and 13 Jbeta primers. Assay used: immunoSEQ multiplex PCR; TCRdb lists only in-frame clones, some missing. The sample consists of fewer than 250,000 clones, under 80% of them appearing once. Sequencing was performed on PBMCs. These receptor sequences come from a man aged 25-40 years in good health and CMV-seropositive.

J is TRBJ1-1 and V is TRBV19, with D tentatively TRBD1 (6 bases). The CDR3 contains 17 residues. V lost 1 base and J 1 base, leaving 16 bases between the germline ends. The germline V gene has CDR1 LNHDA and CDR2 SQIVND (reference sequence). CDR3 nucleotides: TGTGCCAGTAGTATAGGGAGCGGCAGGGGCAGGAACACTGAAGCTTTCTTT. Protein: CASSIGSGRGRNTEAFF.

The chain couples TRBV20-1 to TRBJ2-7, with D unresolved. Germline V gene sequence: CDR1 DFQATT, CDR2 SNEGSKA (reference sequence). The CDR3 has 11 amino acids. The germline V and J ends were trimmed by 5 bases and 0 bases, with 5 bases remaining between them. CDR3 loop: CSAESSYEQYF. In nucleotides, the CDR3 is TGCAGTGCTGAGAGCTCCTACGAGCAGTACTTC.

The chain recombines TRBV2 with TRBJ2-5; 7 positions match TRBD2. The closer fit of TRBJ2-7 to the DNA end suggests the J call may be wrong. This CDR3 region has 14 residues. Germline CDR1 and CDR2: SNHLY and FYNNEI. DNA for the CDR3: TGTGCCAGCAGGCCGACTAGCTCTTCCTACGAGCAGTACTTC. Its protein is CASRPTSSSYEQYF.

The rearrangement uses TRBV18 and TRBJ2-3, with D unresolved. The ends were cut back, 3 bases at V and 3 bases at J, with 7 bases in the middle. The germline V gene has CDR1 KGHSH and CDR2 LQKENI. This CDR3 is 13 amino acids long. The CDR3 DNA follows: TGTGCCAGCTCACCCTATGTGACAGATACGCAGTATTTT. Translated: CASSPYVTDTQYF. The full variable domain, in which reference TRBV18 and TRBJ2-3 provide the parts outside the CDR3, is NAGVMQNPRHLVRRRGQEARLRCSPMKGHSHVYWYRQLPEEGLKFMVYLQKENIIDESGMPKERFSAEFPKEGPSILRIQQVVRGDSAAYFCASSPYVTDTQYFGPGTRLTVL.

This chain joins TRBV28 and TRBJ2-7; TRBD1 might be the D (5 bases). CDR3 size: 14 residues. Germline V gives CDR1 MDHEN, CDR2 SYDVKM. Trimming left V 2 bases short and J 4 bases short, with 12 bases between. The CDR3 DNA sequence: TGTGCCAGCAGTTTAGTCGGACACAGTTACGAGCAGTACTTC. Its protein product is CASSLVGHSYEQYF.

The chain joins TRBV4-3 to TRBJ2-4; maybe TRBD2 (6 bases). Trimming shortened V by 1 base and J by 0 bases, and 13 bases separated the two germline ends. Germline V lookup: CDR1 LGHNA, CDR2 YSLEER. The CDR3 is 17 amino acids. This CDR3 is CASSQVLASLAKNIQYF. The CDR3 DNA reads as TGCGCCAGCAGCCAAGTCCTAGCGAGCCTAGCCAAAAACATTCAGTACTTC.

This clone occurred once. The rearrangement links TRBV7-9 to TRBJ1-3; possibly TRBD1 for D (5 bases). The CDR3 length is 16 residues. V was pared by 5 bases and J by 2 bases, with 16 bases between. Germline CDR1 reads SEHNR; CDR2 reads FQNEAQ (reference sequence). CDR3 loop: CASSQSGAGPGNTIYF. CDR3 coding DNA: TGTGCCAGCAGCCAAAGCGGCGCGGGACCTGGAAACACCATATATTTT.

The chain joins TRBV6-6 to TRBJ1-2; 8 bases map to TRBD1. Germline-derived CDR1 and CDR2 are MNHNY and SVGAGI (reference sequence). Trimming at V came to 6 bases and at J to 4 bases, leaving 7 bases not matched to a gene. The CDR3 loop spans 14 amino acids. The CDR3 protein is CASRGTGSGYGYTF. The CDR3 DNA reads as TGTGCCAGCAGGGGGACAGGTTCTGGCTATGGCTACACCTTC.

The gene calls are TRBV11-2 and TRBJ2-1, with 7 bases aligning to TRBD2. Germline trimming cut 4 bases from V and 9 bases from J; bases unmatched to any gene: 9. CDR1 is SGHAT and CDR2 is FQNNGV in the germline V gene. The CDR3 contains 14 residues. The CDR3 is CASSYGEGAGEQFF. CDR3 DNA: TGTGCCAGCAGCTACGGGGAGGGAGCGGGTGAGCAGTTCTTC.